The source of this T cell receptor (beta chain) is a study of T-cell reconstitution after alpha-beta-depleted transplantation in children. Study results and limitations: Surviving recipient cells, namely T cells and thymic progenitors, were the source of high day-60 TCRbeta diversity in some patients. Diversity and T-cell counts at one year after transplant derived mostly from new T cells. Reported findings indicate that, about two months after transplant, alpha-beta T cells came from several hundred expanded clones, which were derived from non-depleted graft cells.

Details on this clonotype: The antigen remains undetermined.

The CDR3 loop spans 13 amino acids. The V gene's germline CDR1 is MNHEY and CDR2 SMNVEV (reference sequence). J was trimmed by 9 bases and V by 6 bases; bases with no gene match: 2. A TCRbeta library incorporating unique molecular identifiers was prepared. TCRdb processed the PCR reads anew with MiXCR; each CDR3 protein has one entry. The repertoire holds 700,000 to 850,000 distinct CDR3 sequences, with 16% as singletons. The sequencing here drew on PBMCs, mostly from graft donor cells, taken 360 days after TCRalphabeta/CD19-depleted stem cell transplant. This sequence was found in a male patient younger than 18 who had a stem cell transplant for acute lymphoblastic leukemia, so the T cells may come from the graft donor. The chain links TRBV27 to TRBJ1-6; 10 nucleotides agree with TRBD1. CDR3 amino acids: CASRTGGGSPLHF. DNA of the CDR3: TGTGCCAGCAGGACAGGGGGCGGTTCACCCCTCCACTTT.